Following are 17 T cell receptor beta chains from one sample sequenced in a study of T-cell memory formation after mild COVID-19. TCRdb fed the 5' RACE reads into MiXCR, producing one record per CDR3 protein. The sample carries 100,000 to 140,000 distinct CDR3 sequences, under 15% recorded once. Sequencing was done on a sample of PBMCs or a T cell subset sorted from them (not recorded which). The receptors were sampled from a young man who had mild COVID-19 (a few samples of this study predate the infection). Cell type and time point are not known.

Only a few counts were recorded for this clonotype. One end of the junction varies from germline; a read error may be responsible. V gene TRBV12-3 or TRBV12-4 combines with J gene TRBJ2-1; TRBD1 or TRBD2 may be the D gene (7 bases each). The length of the CDR3 is 12 residues. The CDR3 protein is CASNGRGPEIIF. DNA for the CDR3: TGTGCCAGCAATGGGAGGGGGCCTGAGATAATCTTC.

This chain uses TRBV7-2 with TRBJ2-1; 10 bases match TRBD2. Germline CDR1 SGHTA, CDR2 FQGNSA. The V gene end was trimmed by 4 bases and the J gene end by 3 bases; junction bases not matched to a gene: 3. CDR3 length equals 15 residues. Here the CDR3 reads CASSSSGGGYNEQFF. CDR3 DNA: TGTGCCAGCAGCTCGAGCGGGGGGGGCTACAATGAGCAGTTCTTC.

V usage is TRBV27 and J usage is TRBJ2-7; D may be TRBD1 (6 bases). The CDR3 contains 14 residues. Germline V gene lookup returns CDR1 MNHEY and CDR2 SMNVEV (reference sequence). V dropped 0 bases and J dropped 5 bases, with 11 bases sitting between them. Here the CDR3 reads CASSLSRGWDEQYF. The CDR3 bases are TGTGCCAGCAGTTTATCCAGGGGTTGGGACGAGCAGTACTTC.

This clonotype has ten or more counts. The V and J genes are TRBV12-3 or TRBV12-4 and TRBJ2-5, with D perhaps TRBD2 (6 bases). Trimming pared 6 bases from V and 5 bases from J, leaving 19 bases between. The CDR3 length is 15 residues. CDR3 DNA sequence: TGTGCCAGCAGGGGCCTCGGGAGTCGGGGGGAGACCCAGTACTTC. This translates into CASRGLGSRGETQYF.

This clonotype has ten or more counts. CDR3 loop: CASSLGTRPQGYTF. Written as DNA, the CDR3 is TGCGCCAGCAGCTTGGGGACCCGTCCTCAAGGCTACACCTTC. The chain carries TRBV5-1 and TRBJ1-2; D is undetermined. Germline lookup yields CDR1 SGHRS and CDR2 YFSETQ. V was pared by 0 bases and J by 8 bases, with 14 bases between. The CDR3 is made up of 14 amino acids.

This clonotype came up a few times. DNA of the CDR3: TGCAGTGCTAAGGGAGGTGCGGGACGAATTGACGAGCAGTACTTC. Its protein is CSAKGGAGRIDEQYF. This chain joins TRBV20-1 and TRBJ2-7; D possibly corresponds to TRBD2 (6 bases). CDR3 length: 15 residues. Trimming took off 4 bases at V and 5 bases at J, with 21 bases between the two ends. CDR1 and CDR2 (germline): DFQATT, SNEGSKA (reference sequence).

The CDR3 DNA reads TGCAGCGTTGGCGGAGGAATGGGGCAATTGGAGACCCAGTACTTC. This codes for CSVGGGMGQLETQYF. The rearrangement links TRBV29-1 to TRBJ2-5; the D gene could be TRBD1 or TRBD2 (5 bases each). The CDR3 is 15 residues long. Germline-derived CDR1 and CDR2 are SQVTM and ANQGSEA. The V and J ends lost 4 bases and 5 bases respectively, with 20 bases between them.

This clonotype was observed a handful of times. CDR3 nucleotide sequence: TGCGCCAGCAGCCAAGAAATGAACAGGGGTAATGAAAAACTGTTTTTT. Protein product: CASSQEMNRGNEKLFF. This chain uses TRBV4-3 with TRBJ1-4; 7 positions match TRBD1. The CDR3 consists of 16 residues. Trimming took 0 bases from V and 4 from J; bases not matched to a gene: 5. CDR1 and CDR2 (germline): LGHNA, YSLEER.

In its sample, this clonotype was seen a few times. This chain links TRBV29-1 with TRBJ2-7; 8 bases line up with TRBD1. Germline lookup yields CDR1 SQVTM and CDR2 ANQGSEA. The V gene end was trimmed by 4 bases and the J gene end by 6 bases; junction bases not matched to a gene: 2. The CDR3 is 11 amino acids. The CDR3 spells CSVGTGLEQYV. Written as DNA, the CDR3 is TGCAGCGTTGGGACAGGGCTCGAGCAGTACGTC.

This clonotype has at least ten counts. The rearrangement joins TRBV3-1 to TRBJ1-5; D perhaps matches TRBD1 (5 bases). The CDR3 consists of 14 residues. Trimming cost V 0 bases and J 7 bases, with 10 bases left between them. Germline lookup yields CDR1 LGHDT and CDR2 YNNKEL (reference sequence). Written as DNA, the CDR3 is TGTGCCAGCAGCCAAGATTGGGGGGACCAGCCCCAGCATTTT. Translation gives CASSQDWGDQPQHF.

Only a few counts were recorded for this clonotype. The rearrangement uses TRBV4-1 and TRBJ1-1; D possibly corresponds to TRBD1 (5 bases). The length of the CDR3 is 13 residues. The V end was cut by 4 bases, the J end by 10 bases, with 16 bases between. Germline lookup yields CDR1 MGHRA and CDR2 YSYEKL. The CDR3 loop reads CASSRAVGGRAFF. CDR3 nucleotides: TGCGCCAGCAGCCGGGCCGTTGGGGGAAGAGCTTTCTTT.

By share, this clonotype ranks as medium-sized (0.01 to 0.1%). The rearrangement uses TRBV7-2 and TRBJ1-2; tentatively, D is TRBD1 (5 bases). Germline CDR1 SGHTA, CDR2 FQGNSA. The CDR3 sequence is 14 residues long. V lost 5 bases and J 4 bases, leaving 14 bases between the germline ends. The CDR3 loop reads CASSPGLGLYGYTF. For the CDR3, the DNA is TGTGCCAGCAGCCCAGGCTTGGGGCTCTATGGCTACACCTTC.

At least ten counts were recorded for this clonotype. The chain has TRBV6-4 and TRBJ2-1; no definite D call. The ends were cut back, 2 bases at V and 7 bases at J, with 6 bases in the middle. Germline assignment: CDR1 MRHNA and CDR2 SNTAGT. This CDR3 contains 12 residues. CDR3 sequence: CASSDRDNEQFF. The CDR3 DNA reads TGTGCCAGCAGTGACAGGGATAATGAGCAGTTCTTC.

This clonotype came up a few times. The chain recombines TRBV6-2 or TRBV6-3 with TRBJ2-1; D is perhaps TRBD2 (6 bases). V dropped 4 bases and J dropped 9 bases, with 13 bases sitting between them. Germline-derived CDR1 and CDR2 are MNHEY and SVGEGT. The CDR3 has 13 residues. Here the CDR3 DNA reads TGTGCCAGCAGTTGGACGGGGGTTGGTGAGCAGTTCTTC. Its protein is CASSWTGVGEQFF.

This clonotype was observed many times. The V call is TRBV11-1, the J call TRBJ1-1; TRBD1 might be the D (6 bases). CDR3 length equals 15 residues. Germline V CDR1 and CDR2: SGHAT, FQDESV (reference sequence). The ends were cut back, 2 bases at V and 4 bases at J, with 14 bases in the middle. The DNA of the CDR3 is TGTGCCAGCAGCTTAAGTTCGGCAGGGGCCACTGAAGCTTTCTTT. This encodes CASSLSSAGATEAFF.

The V call is TRBV27, the J call TRBJ1-2, with D possibly TRBD1 on 5 matching bases. Trimming cost V 6 bases and J 4 bases, with 9 bases left between them. Per the germline V gene, CDR1 is MNHEY and CDR2 is SMNVEV (reference sequence). The CDR3 is made up of 12 amino acids. The CDR3 DNA reads TGTGCCAGCAGGGGACCACTCTATGGCTACACCTTC. It is translated as CASRGPLYGYTF.

This clonotype was seen many times. The chain combines TRBV29-1 with TRBJ2-7, with D uncertain. The CDR3 consists of 14 residues. Germline V gene sequence: CDR1 SQVTM, CDR2 ANQGSEA. The germline V and J ends were trimmed by 6 bases and 0 bases, with 15 bases remaining between them. DNA for the CDR3: TGCAGCGTAAACAGACCGAGCAGCTCCTACGAGCAGTACGTC. It translates to CSVNRPSSSYEQYV.